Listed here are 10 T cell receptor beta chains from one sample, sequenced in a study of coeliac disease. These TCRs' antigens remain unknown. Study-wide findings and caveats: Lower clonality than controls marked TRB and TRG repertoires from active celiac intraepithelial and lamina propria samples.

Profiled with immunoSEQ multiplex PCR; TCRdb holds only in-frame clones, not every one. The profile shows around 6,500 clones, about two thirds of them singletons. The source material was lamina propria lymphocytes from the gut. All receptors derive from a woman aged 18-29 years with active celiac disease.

This CDR3 is CASSQEWANTEAFF. CDR3 in DNA: TGCGCCAGCAGCCAAGAGTGGGCGAACACTGAAGCTTTCTTT. The V and J genes are TRBV4-1 and TRBJ1-1; D uncertain. The V gene's germline CDR1 is MGHRA and CDR2 YSYEKL. The CDR3 has 14 amino acids. V lost 0 bases and J lost 1, with 6 bases in between.

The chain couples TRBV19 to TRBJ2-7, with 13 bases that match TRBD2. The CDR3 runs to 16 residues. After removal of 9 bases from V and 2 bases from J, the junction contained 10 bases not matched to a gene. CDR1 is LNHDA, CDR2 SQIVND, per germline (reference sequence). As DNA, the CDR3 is TGTGCCAGCCGGGGACTAGCGGGGCACCCACCCTACGAGCAGTACTTC. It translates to CASRGLAGHPPYEQYF.

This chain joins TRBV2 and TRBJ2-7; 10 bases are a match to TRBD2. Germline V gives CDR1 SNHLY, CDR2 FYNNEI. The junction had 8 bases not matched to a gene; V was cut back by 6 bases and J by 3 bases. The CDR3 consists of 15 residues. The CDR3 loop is CASRWTSGNNYEQYF. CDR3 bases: TGTGCCAGCAGATGGACTAGCGGAAATAACTACGAGCAGTACTTC.

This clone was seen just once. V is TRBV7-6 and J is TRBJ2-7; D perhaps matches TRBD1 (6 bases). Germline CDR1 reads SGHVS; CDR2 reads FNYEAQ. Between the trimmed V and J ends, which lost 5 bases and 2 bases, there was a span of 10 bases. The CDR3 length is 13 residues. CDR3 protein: CASSPGEPYEQYF. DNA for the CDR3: TGTGCCAGCAGCCCAGGGGAACCCTACGAGCAGTACTTC.

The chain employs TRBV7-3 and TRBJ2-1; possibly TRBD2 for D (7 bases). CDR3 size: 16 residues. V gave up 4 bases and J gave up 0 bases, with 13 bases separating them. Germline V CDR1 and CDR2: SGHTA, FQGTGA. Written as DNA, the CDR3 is TGTGCCAGCAGCTCGGAAGGGGGGGTCTCCTACAATGAGCAGTTCTTC. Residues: CASSSEGGVSYNEQFF.

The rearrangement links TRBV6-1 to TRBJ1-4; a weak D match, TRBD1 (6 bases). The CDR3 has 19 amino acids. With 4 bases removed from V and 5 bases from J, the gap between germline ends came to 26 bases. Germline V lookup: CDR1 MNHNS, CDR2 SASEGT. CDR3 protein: CASSGPDRRIPGSNEKLFF. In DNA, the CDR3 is TGTGCCAGCAGTGGGCCAGACAGGAGAATTCCGGGGAGCAATGAAAAACTGTTTTTT.

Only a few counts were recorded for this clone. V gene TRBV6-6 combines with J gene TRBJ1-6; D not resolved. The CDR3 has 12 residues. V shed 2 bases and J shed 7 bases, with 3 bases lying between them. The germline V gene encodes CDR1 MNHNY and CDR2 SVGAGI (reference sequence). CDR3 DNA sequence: TGTGCCAGCAGTTACAGCAATTCACCCCTCCACTTT. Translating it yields CASSYSNSPLHF.

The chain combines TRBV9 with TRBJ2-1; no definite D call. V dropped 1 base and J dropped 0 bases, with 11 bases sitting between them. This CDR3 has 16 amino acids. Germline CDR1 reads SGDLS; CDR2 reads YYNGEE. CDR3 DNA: TGTGCCAGCAGCGTATCCCCCATGAGCTCCTACAATGAGCAGTTCTTC. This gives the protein CASSVSPMSSYNEQFF.

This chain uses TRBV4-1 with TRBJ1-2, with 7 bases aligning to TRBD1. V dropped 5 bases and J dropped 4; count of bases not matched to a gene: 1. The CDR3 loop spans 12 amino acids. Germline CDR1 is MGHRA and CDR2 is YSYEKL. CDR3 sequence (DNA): TGCGCCAGCAGCAGGACAGGCTATGGCTACACCTTC. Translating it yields CASSRTGYGYTF.

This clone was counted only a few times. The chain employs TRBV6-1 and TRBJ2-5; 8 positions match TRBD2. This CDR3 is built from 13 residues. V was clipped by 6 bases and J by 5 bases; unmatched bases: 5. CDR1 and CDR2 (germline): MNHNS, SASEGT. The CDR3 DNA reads TGTGCCAGCAGACTGTCGGGGGGGGAGACCCAGTACTTC. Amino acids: CASRLSGGETQYF.